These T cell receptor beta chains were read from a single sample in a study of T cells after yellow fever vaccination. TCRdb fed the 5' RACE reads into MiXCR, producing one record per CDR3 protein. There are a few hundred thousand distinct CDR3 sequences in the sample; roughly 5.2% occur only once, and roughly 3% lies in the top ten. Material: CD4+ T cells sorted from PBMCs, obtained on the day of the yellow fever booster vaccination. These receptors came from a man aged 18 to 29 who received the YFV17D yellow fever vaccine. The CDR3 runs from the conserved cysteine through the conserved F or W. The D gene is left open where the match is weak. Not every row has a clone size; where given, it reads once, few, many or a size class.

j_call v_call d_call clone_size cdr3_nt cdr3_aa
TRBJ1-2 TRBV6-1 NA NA TGTGCCAGCAGTGTTACCCTGCGACAGGTCTCCTTCCGTGGCTACACCTTC CASSVTLRQVSFRGYTF
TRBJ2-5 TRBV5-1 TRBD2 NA TGCGCCAGCAGCTTTTCGGCTAGCGGGGGGGCTGAGACCCAGTACTTC CASSFSASGGAETQYF
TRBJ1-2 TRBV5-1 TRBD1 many TGCGCCAGCAGCTTGGAAATCGGACAGGGAGGCGGCTACACCTTC CASSLEIGQGGGYTF
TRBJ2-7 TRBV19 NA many TGTGCCAGCGCCCTAACGGGGGTCCTTCCCCACGAGCAGTACTTC CASALTGVLPHEQYF
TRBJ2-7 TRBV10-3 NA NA TGTGCCATCAGACTGCAGGGGGGGTCCTACGAGCAGTACTTC CAIRLQGGSYEQYF
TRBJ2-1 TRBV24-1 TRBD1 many TGTGCCACCAGTGATGCAAACCCCGGGACAGGGGGCTGGAATGAGCAGTTCTTC CATSDANPGTGGWNEQFF
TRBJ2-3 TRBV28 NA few TGTGCCAGCAGCCCCCCGGGGTTTCAGTATTTT CASSPPGFQYF
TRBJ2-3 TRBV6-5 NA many TGTGCCAGCAGTTACACGGCAGGAGATACGCAGTATTTT CASSYTAGDTQYF
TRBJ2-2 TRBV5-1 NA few TGCGCCAGCAGTATCACGGAATCCGGGGAGCTGTTTTTT CASSITESGELFF
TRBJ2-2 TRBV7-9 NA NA TGTGCCAGCAGCTTAAGGCTCCGTGGGGAGCTGTTTTTT CASSLRLRGELFF
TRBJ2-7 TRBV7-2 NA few TGTGCCAGCAGCCGAAGCAGGGACGGACACGAGCAGTACTTC CASSRSRDGHEQYF
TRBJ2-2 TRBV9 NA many TGTGCCAGCCGCCGGGACTCGAACACCGGGGAGCTGTTTTTT CASRRDSNTGELFF
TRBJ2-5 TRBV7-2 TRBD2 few TGTGCCAGCAGCGCCCGCCCCATCCTAGCGGGGGGGCTGGAGACCCAGTACTTC CASSARPILAGGLETQYF
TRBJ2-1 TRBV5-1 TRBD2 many TGCGCCAGCAGGAACCACGCCGCGGGGGATTACAATGAGCAGTTCTTC CASRNHAAGDYNEQFF
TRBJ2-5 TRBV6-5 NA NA TGTGCCAGCAGTGAACAGCTCCTAGAGACCCAGTACTTC CASSEQLLETQYF
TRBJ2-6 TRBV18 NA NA TGTGCCAGCTCGCAGGGCGTGGGGGCCAACGTCCTGACTTTC CASSQGVGANVLTF
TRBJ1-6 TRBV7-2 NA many TGTGCCAGCAGCTTAGCGCAGGATTCACCCCTCCACTTT CASSLAQDSPLHF
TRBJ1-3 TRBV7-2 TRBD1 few TGTGCCAGCAGCCAACAGGGGGCGACTGGAAACACCATATATTTT CASSQQGATGNTIYF
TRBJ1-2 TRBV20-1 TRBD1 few TGCAGTGCAACGGACAGGACAAACTATGGCTACACCTTC CSATDRTNYGYTF
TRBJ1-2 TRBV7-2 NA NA TGTGCCAGCAGCTTGCCCCAGGGGTCGGGCTACACCTTC CASSLPQGSGYTF
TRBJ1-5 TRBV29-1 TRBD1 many TGCAGCGCAGGACAGGGACATCAGCCCCAGCATTTT CSAGQGHQPQHF
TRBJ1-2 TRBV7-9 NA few TGTGCCAGCAGCTTAGGGACGCCGAGCTACTATGGCTACACCTTC CASSLGTPSYYGYTF
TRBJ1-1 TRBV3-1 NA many TGTGCCAGCAGCCAAGTCGTGGCGGAGACTGAAGCTTTCTTT CASSQVVAETEAFF
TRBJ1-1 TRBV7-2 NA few TGTGCCAGCAGCTTAGCTGCAGGGAGGACTGAAGCTTTCTTT CASSLAAGRTEAFF
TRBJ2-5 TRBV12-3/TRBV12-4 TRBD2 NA TGTGCCAGCAGTCGACTAGCGGGAGGGTTGGAGACCCAGTACTTC CASSRLAGGLETQYF
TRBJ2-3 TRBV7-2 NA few TGTGCCAGCAGCCGTTCCCGGGACAGCACAGATACGCAGTATTTT CASSRSRDSTDTQYF
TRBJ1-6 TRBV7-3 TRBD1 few TGTGCCAGCAGCTTATCGGGACAGGGGGGATCACCCCTCCACTTT CASSLSGQGGSPLHF
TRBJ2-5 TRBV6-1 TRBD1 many TGTGCCAGCACTAAACAGGGGCGAGAGACCCAGTACTTC CASTKQGRETQYF
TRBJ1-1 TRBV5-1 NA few TGCGCCAGCAGCTTTGCAGGCTTCACTGAAGCTTTCTTT CASSFAGFTEAFF
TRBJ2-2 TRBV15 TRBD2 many TGTGCCACCAGCGTAGGACTAGCGGGGGGGCCAAGCACCGGGGAGCTGTTTTTT CATSVGLAGGPSTGELFF
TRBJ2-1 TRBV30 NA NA TGTGCCTGGAGTCGCTGGGGGCATGAGCAGTTCTTC CAWSRWGHEQFF
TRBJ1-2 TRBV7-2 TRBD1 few TGTGCCAGCAGCTCCCCAGGGGGGATGGGGGGTGGCTACACCTTC CASSSPGGMGGGYTF
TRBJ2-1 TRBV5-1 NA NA TGCGCCAGCAGCTTGAAATCCCAGCAAAATGAGCAGTTCTTC CASSLKSQQNEQFF
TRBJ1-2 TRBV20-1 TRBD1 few TGCAGTGCGCCAGAAGGGCAGGGGGCCTATGGCTACACCTTC CSAPEGQGAYGYTF
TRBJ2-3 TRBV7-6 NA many TGTGCCAGCAGCTTCGGGGGATCAGATACGCAGTATTTT CASSFGGSDTQYF
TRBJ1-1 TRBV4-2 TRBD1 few TGTGCCAGCAGCCGACAGGGAGGGAGGAACACTGAAGCTTTCTTT CASSRQGGRNTEAFF
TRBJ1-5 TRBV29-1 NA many TGCAGCGTTGAGCAGGGGAGCAATCAGCCCCAGCATTTT CSVEQGSNQPQHF
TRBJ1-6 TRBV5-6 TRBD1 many TGTGCCAGCAGCCGGTACGGGACAGGCGAATCACCCCTCCACTTT CASSRYGTGESPLHF
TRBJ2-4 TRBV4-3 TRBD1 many TGCGCCAGCAGCCAAGAAACAGGGGCCCACATTCAGTACTTC CASSQETGAHIQYF
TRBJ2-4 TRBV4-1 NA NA TGCGCCAGCAGCCAGCCCGTAAGGGCCAAAAACATTCAGTACTTC CASSQPVRAKNIQYF
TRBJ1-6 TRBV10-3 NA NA TGTGCCATCAGTGAGGTGGGGGGAAAAAATTCACCCCTCCACTTT CAISEVGGKNSPLHF
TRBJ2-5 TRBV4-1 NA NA TGCGCCAGCAGCCCCCCCATGGGGGGGGCCCAAGAGACCCAGTACTTC CASSPPMGGAQETQYF
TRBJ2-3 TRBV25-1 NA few TGTGCCAGCAGTGGAAGCGGTTCCACAGATACGCAGTATTTT CASSGSGSTDTQYF
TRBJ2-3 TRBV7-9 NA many TGTGCCAGCAGCTTAGTTTCAGGGACAACAGATACGCAGTATTTT CASSLVSGTTDTQYF
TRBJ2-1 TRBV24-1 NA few TGTGCCACCAGTGATTTTGGGGTCAATGAGCAGTTCTTC CATSDFGVNEQFF
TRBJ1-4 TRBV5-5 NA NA TGTGCCAGAGGGGGACGGGCTAATGAAAAACTGTTTTTT CARGGRANEKLFF
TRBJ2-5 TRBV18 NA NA TGTGCCAGCTCACAGATACTAGCCGCCCCAGAGACCCAGTACTTC CASSQILAAPETQYF
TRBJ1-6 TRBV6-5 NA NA TGTGCCAGCAGTTCAGGGGCTGGGGGTTCACCCCTCCACTTT CASSSGAGGSPLHF